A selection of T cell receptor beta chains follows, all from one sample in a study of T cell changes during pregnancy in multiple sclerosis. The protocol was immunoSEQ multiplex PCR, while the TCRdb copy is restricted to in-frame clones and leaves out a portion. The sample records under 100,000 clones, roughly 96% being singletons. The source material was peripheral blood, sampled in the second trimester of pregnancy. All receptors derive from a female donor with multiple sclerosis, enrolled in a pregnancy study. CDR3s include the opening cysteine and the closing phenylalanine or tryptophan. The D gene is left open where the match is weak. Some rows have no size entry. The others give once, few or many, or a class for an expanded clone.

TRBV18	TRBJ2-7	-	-	CASSPPRPGPYEQYF	TGTGCCAGCTCACCACCGAGACCAGGTCCCTACGAGCAGTACTTC
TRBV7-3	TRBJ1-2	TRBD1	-	CASSPPWTGGDYGYTF	TGTGCCAGCAGCCCCCCTTGGACAGGGGGCGACTATGGCTACACCTTC
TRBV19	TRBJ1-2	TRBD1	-	CASSMGRDSNYGYTF	TGTGCCAGTAGTATGGGTCGGGACAGCAACTATGGCTACACCTTC
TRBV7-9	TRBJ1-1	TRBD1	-	CASSLGQGNTEAFF	TGTGCCAGCAGCTTAGGACAGGGGAACACTGAAGCTTTCTTT
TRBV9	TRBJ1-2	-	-	CASSEQGDYGYTF	TGTGCCAGCAGCGAGCAGGGCGACTATGGCTACACCTTC
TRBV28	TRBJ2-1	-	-	CASSRGSSYNEQFF	TGTGCCAGCAGCCGGGGGAGCTCCTACAATGAGCAGTTCTTC
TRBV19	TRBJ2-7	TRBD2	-	CATRKDKGGNYEQYF	TGTGCCACCCGTAAAGACAAGGGAGGGAATTACGAGCAGTACTTC
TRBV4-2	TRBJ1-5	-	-	CASSQGIGQTNQPQHF	TGTGCCAGCAGCCAAGGAATTGGTCAGACTAATCAGCCCCAGCATTTT
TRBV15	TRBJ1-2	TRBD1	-	CATSRDRQGGYGYTF	TGTGCCACCAGCAGAGATCGACAGGGAGGCTATGGCTACACCTTC
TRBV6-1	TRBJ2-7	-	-	CASSAGGNVEQYF	TGTGCCAGCAGTGCAGGCGGGAATGTAGAGCAGTACTTC
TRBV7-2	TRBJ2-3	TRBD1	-	CASSLEQGIRNTQYF	TGTGCCAGCAGCTTAGAACAGGGGATCCGAAATACGCAGTATTTT
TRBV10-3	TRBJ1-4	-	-	CAMGSGVSATNEKLFF	TGTGCCATGGGGTCAGGGGTTTCCGCAACTAATGAAAAACTGTTTTTT
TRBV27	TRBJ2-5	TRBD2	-	CASSYGLAGFVETQYF	TGTGCCAGCAGTTATGGACTAGCGGGGTTCGTCGAGACCCAGTACTTC
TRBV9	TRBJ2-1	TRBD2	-	CASSVGPRGSYNEQFF	TGTGCCAGCAGCGTAGGCCCGCGCGGGAGCTACAATGAGCAGTTCTTC
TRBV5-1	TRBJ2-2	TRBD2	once	CASSLVRLAGLTSTGELFF	TGCGCCAGCAGCTTGGTAAGGCTAGCGGGGCTTACTTCTACCGGGGAGCTGTTTTTT
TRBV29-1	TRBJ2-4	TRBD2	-	CSVGSLAGGKGTKNIQYF	TGCAGCGTTGGATCGTTAGCGGGAGGGAAAGGGACCAAAAACATTCAGTACTTC